The 30 T cell receptor beta chains presented below share a single source sample, sequenced in a study of T-cell memory formation after mild COVID-19. TCRdb itself ran the 5' RACE reads through MiXCR, one entry per CDR3 protein. Of around 430,000 distinct CDR3 sequences in the sample, more than 15% were seen once. Sequencing was carried out using PBMCs or a T cell subset sorted from them (not recorded which). The receptors were sampled from a man in his late teens or twenties who had mild COVID-19 (a few samples of this study predate the infection). Cell type and time point are not known.

CDR3 in amino acids: CASSQVFGAGGLGETQYF. CDR3 DNA sequence: TGCGCCAGCAGCCAAGTCTTTGGGGCAGGGGGTTTAGGGGAGACCCAGTACTTC. This chain uses TRBV4-3 with TRBJ2-5; 7 bases fit TRBD1. The ends lost 1 base at V and 5 bases at J; junction bases unmatched: 16. Germline values: CDR1 LGHNA, CDR2 YSLEER. The length of the CDR3 is 18 residues.

This clonotype was seen only a few times. This chain uses TRBV29-1 with TRBJ2-7; no reliable D call. Germline loops: CDR1 SQVTM, CDR2 ANQGSEA. The V end lost 4 bases, the J end lost 3 bases, and 13 bases lay between the germline ends. CDR3 size: 13 residues. This CDR3 reads CSVVVPWDYEQYF. CDR3 nucleotides: TGCAGCGTTGTAGTCCCCTGGGACTACGAGCAGTACTTC.

This clonotype was found many times. V is TRBV6-6 and J is TRBJ2-2; D not resolved. Per the germline V gene, CDR1 is MNHNY and CDR2 is SVGAGI (reference sequence). This CDR3 has 12 amino acids. The V end lost 3 bases, the J end lost 4 bases, and 3 bases lay between the germline ends. Here the CDR3 reads CASSYPTGELFF. The DNA for the CDR3 is TGTGCCAGCAGTTATCCCACCGGGGAGCTGTTTTTT.

The genes are TRBV6-5 and TRBJ2-3; D not certain. The V gene's germline CDR1 is MNHEY and CDR2 SVGAGI. This CDR3 region has 11 residues. V shed 7 bases and J shed 4 bases, with 6 bases lying between them. The chain's CDR3 is CASTQADTQYF. CDR3 coding DNA: TGTGCCAGCACCCAGGCAGATACGCAGTATTTT.

The genes are TRBV5-1 and TRBJ2-5; 10 nucleotides align to TRBD2. The CDR3 is 17 amino acids. With 0 bases clipped from V and 5 bases from J, the junction kept 10 bases outside the gene matches. Germline V gene data show CDR1 as SGHRS and CDR2 as YFSETQ. CDR3: CASSLGIAGGRGETQYF. For the CDR3, the DNA is TGCGCCAGCAGCTTGGGAATAGCGGGGGGCCGAGGGGAGACCCAGTACTTC.

Only a few counts were recorded for this clonotype. V usage is TRBV4-3 and J usage is TRBJ1-2; no definite D call. The V gene's germline CDR1 is LGHNA and CDR2 YSLEER. This CDR3 has 14 residues. The V end lost 4 bases, the J end lost 5 bases, and 14 bases lay between the germline ends. Here the CDR3 DNA reads TGCGCCAGCAGCCGCCAAATAGGAGGGTATGGCTACACCTTC. This encodes CASSRQIGGYGYTF.

This clonotype has a handful of counts. The chain uses TRBV5-1 and TRBJ2-2; 10 bases line up with TRBD1. Germline V gene lookup returns CDR1 SGHRS and CDR2 YFSETQ. V was pared by 4 bases and J by 6 bases, with 6 bases of the junction left unmatched. The CDR3 sequence is 15 residues long. CDR3 region: CASSSGDRGSGELFF. The CDR3 bases are TGCGCCAGCAGCAGCGGGGACAGGGGATCCGGGGAGCTGTTTTTT.

The chain links TRBV24-1 to TRBJ1-5; D is undetermined. V was cut by 0 bases and J by 11 bases, with 7 bases left in between. The CDR3 runs to 12 residues. CDR1 is KGHDR and CDR2 is SFDVKD in the germline V gene. The CDR3 coding sequence is TGTGCCACCAGTGATTTGGGCGCGGCCCAGCATTTT. Its translation: CATSDLGAAQHF.

The genes are TRBV3-1 and TRBJ2-1; TRBD2 matches 9 bases. The germline CDR1 and CDR2 sequences are LGHDT and YNNKEL (reference sequence). V shed 4 bases, J shed 0 bases, and the junction held 1 base outside the gene matches. The length of the CDR3 is 15 residues. The CDR3 nucleotides read TGTGCCAGCAGCCGCGGGGGGGCCTCCTACAATGAGCAGTTCTTC. Its protein product is CASSRGGASYNEQFF.

V is TRBV4-1 and J is TRBJ1-2, with a possible D match to TRBD1 (6 bases). Trimming took off 0 bases at V and 2 bases at J, with 10 bases between the two ends. Germline V gives CDR1 MGHRA, CDR2 YSYEKL. The CDR3 totals 15 residues. The CDR3 here is CASSQDGQGNYGYTF. CDR3 in DNA: TGCGCCAGCAGCCAAGATGGTCAGGGGAACTATGGCTACACCTTC.

The sample holds a few counts of this clonotype. This chain links TRBV12-3 or TRBV12-4 with TRBJ2-7, with D tentatively TRBD2 (5 bases). The CDR3 length is 14 residues. Trimming shortened V by 2 bases and J by 3 bases, and 11 bases separated the two germline ends. CDR3 sequence: CASSLYGVFYEQYF. The CDR3 DNA follows: TGTGCCAGCAGTTTATACGGGGTGTTCTACGAGCAGTACTTC.

This clonotype was seen more than once but under ten times. The chain employs TRBV6-2 or TRBV6-3 and TRBJ1-1; tentatively, D is TRBD1 (5 bases). V was shortened by 0 bases and J by 3 bases, with 11 bases between the two germline ends. The CDR3 sequence is 15 residues long. CDR1 MNHEY and CDR2 SVGEGT come from the germline V gene. The CDR3 loop reads CASSYSGREDTEAFF. The DNA for the CDR3 is TGTGCCAGCAGTTACTCGGGCAGGGAGGACACTGAAGCTTTCTTT.

This clonotype was seen only a few times. This sequence joins TRBV5-1 and TRBJ2-7, with 12 nucleotides matching TRBD2. Germline V gene sequence: CDR1 SGHRS, CDR2 YFSETQ. J lost 4 bases, V lost 3 bases, and 5 bases had no gene match. This CDR3 is built from 15 residues. In DNA form, the CDR3 reads TGCGCCAGCAGCTCCGGACTAGCGGGAATGTACGAGCAGTACTTC. Translation gives CASSSGLAGMYEQYF.

V gene TRBV20-1 combines with J gene TRBJ2-1; TRBD1 matches at 7 bases. J lost 2 bases, V lost 0 bases, and 4 bases had no gene match. This CDR3 region has 15 residues. From germline, CDR1 is DFQATT and CDR2 SNEGSKA (reference sequence). CDR3 in amino acids: CSARDRGQAYNEQFF. CDR3 coding DNA: TGCAGTGCTAGAGATCGCGGACAGGCCTACAATGAGCAGTTCTTC.

The rearrangement uses TRBV20-1 and TRBJ1-5; 11 bases fit TRBD1. The ends lost 5 bases at V and 6 bases at J; junction bases unmatched: 12. CDR3 size: 16 residues. Germline CDR1 DFQATT, CDR2 SNEGSKA (reference sequence). CDR3 nucleotides: TGCAGTGCTTTACGAGCGGGACAGGGGGATCGTCAGCCCCAGCATTTT. Translating it yields CSALRAGQGDRQPQHF.

This clonotype was observed a handful of times. The genes are TRBV4-3 and TRBJ1-3; perhaps TRBD1 as D (5 bases). Germline CDR1 is LGHNA and CDR2 is YSLEER. The ends were cut back, 4 bases at V and 3 bases at J, with 19 bases in the middle. The CDR3 loop spans 17 amino acids. The CDR3 loop is CASSLRFSTVNGNTIYF. The DNA for the CDR3 is TGCGCCAGCAGCCTCAGGTTTTCGACAGTCAATGGAAACACCATATATTTT.

V usage is TRBV9 and J usage is TRBJ2-1, with a weak D call TRBD1 (6 bases). CDR1 SGDLS and CDR2 YYNGEE come from the germline V gene. The CDR3 is 14 amino acids. V lost 4 bases to trimming and J lost 7 bases, with 15 bases between them. The CDR3 reads CASSTQPGTNEQFF. DNA of the CDR3: TGTGCCAGCAGCACTCAACCCGGGACAAATGAGCAGTTCTTC.

V is TRBV29-1 and J is TRBJ2-7; D is possibly TRBD1 (7 bases). Trimming left V 6 bases short and J 2 bases short, with 20 bases between. The length of the CDR3 is 15 residues. Germline V CDR1 and CDR2: SQVTM, ANQGSEA. CDR3 sequence reads: CSVVGGRGETYEQYF. The CDR3, as DNA: TGCAGCGTCGTAGGCGGCAGGGGGGAAACCTACGAGCAGTACTTC.

This chain uses TRBV10-2 with TRBJ2-4; TRBD2 agrees at 9 bases. The CDR3 extends over 20 amino acids. Germline CDR1 reads WSHSY; CDR2 reads SAAADI. With 3 bases clipped from V and 0 bases from J, the junction kept 15 bases outside the gene matches. The CDR3 nucleotides are TGCGCCAGCAGTGAACATCAGGCGGGGGGGCGGGGTGAAGCCAAAAACATTCAGTACTTC. Its protein is CASSEHQAGGRGEAKNIQYF.

This clonotype was recorded a few times. The chain is built from TRBV20-1 and TRBJ1-4; a weak D match, TRBD1 (5 bases). This CDR3 comprises 13 residues. Germline V gives CDR1 DFQATT, CDR2 SNEGSKA (reference sequence). Trimming cost V 1 base and J 7 bases, with 10 bases left between them. CDR3 DNA: TGCAGTGCTAGAGTGTCAGGGTTTGAAAAACTGTTTTTT. Its translation: CSARVSGFEKLFF.

This clonotype was seen more than once but under ten times. The CDR3 reads CATSFSGGNTGELFF. The DNA for the CDR3 is TGTGCCACCAGCTTTAGCGGGGGTAACACCGGGGAGCTGTTTTTT. The chain joins TRBV24-1 to TRBJ2-2, with 9 bases aligning to TRBD2. The J segment lost 2 bases and the V segment lost 7 bases, leaving 4 bases of the junction unmatched. This CDR3 is built from 15 residues. Germline V gives CDR1 KGHDR, CDR2 SFDVKD.

J is TRBJ1-4 and V is TRBV9; D not certain. The germline V gene encodes CDR1 SGDLS and CDR2 YYNGEE. The CDR3 has 13 amino acids. V was clipped by 0 bases and J by 4 bases, with 4 bases between them. CDR3: CASSVVLNEKLFF. The DNA of the CDR3 is TGTGCCAGCAGCGTAGTCCTTAATGAAAAACTGTTTTTT.

This clonotype was detected only a few times. The chain couples TRBV5-6 to TRBJ2-3, with unresolved D. CDR1 is SGHDT, CDR2 YYEEEE, per germline. CDR3 length: 12 amino acids. V lost 7 bases and J lost 2, with 8 bases in between. The CDR3 DNA reads as TGTGCCAGCTCCTGGCACACAGATACGCAGTATTTT. The encoded protein is CASSWHTDTQYF.

In its sample, this clonotype was seen a few times. V is TRBV6-2 or TRBV6-3 and J is TRBJ2-1; no firm D call. Trimming took 4 bases from V and 11 from J, leaving 9 bases between them. The length of the CDR3 is 11 residues. Germline V lookup: CDR1 MNHEY, CDR2 SVGEGT. The CDR3 nucleotides read TGTGCCAGCAGTTCCCGAGATAAGCAGTTCTTC. It is translated as CASSSRDKQFF.

The CDR3, as DNA: TGTGCCACCAGTGATCGCATGACTAGCGGGGGGGCAACAGATACGCAGTATTTT. Its protein is CATSDRMTSGGATDTQYF. The V and J genes are TRBV24-1 and TRBJ2-3, with 14 positions matching TRBD2. V lost 3 bases and J lost 3; bases outside the gene matches: 7. CDR1 KGHDR and CDR2 SFDVKD come from the germline V gene. This CDR3 spans 18 amino acids.

The chain joins TRBV20-1 to TRBJ2-5; TRBD1 matches 7 bases. The CDR3 contains 14 residues. Germline V gene sequence: CDR1 DFQATT, CDR2 SNEGSKA (reference sequence). Trimming at V came to 5 bases and at J to 4 bases, leaving 10 bases not matched to a gene. The CDR3 loop is CSALDRTGGETQYF. The CDR3 bases are TGCAGTGCTTTGGACAGGACGGGCGGAGAGACCCAGTACTTC.

This clonotype was detected many times. The chain carries TRBV20-1 and TRBJ1-1, with D maybe TRBD1 (6 bases). The CDR3 has 11 amino acids. The germline V and J ends were trimmed by 6 bases and 5 bases, with 10 bases remaining between them. Germline loops: CDR1 DFQATT, CDR2 SNEGSKA (reference sequence). The CDR3 is CSARGDTEAFF. Here the CDR3 DNA reads TGCAGTGCCAGGGGTGATACTGAAGCTTTCTTT.

This clonotype was found a few times. The chain links TRBV6-2 or TRBV6-3 to TRBJ1-2; D is undetermined. CDR1 and CDR2 from the germline V gene are MNHEY and SVGEGT. The CDR3 has 13 amino acids. V was pared by 5 bases and J by 5 bases, with 12 bases between. CDR3 in amino acids: CASSPTVRYGYTF. The DNA of the CDR3 is TGTGCCAGCAGTCCGACGGTTCGGTATGGCTACACCTTC.

The rearrangement uses TRBV6-2 or TRBV6-3 and TRBJ2-6; 9 positions match TRBD1. With 5 bases clipped from V and 2 bases from J, the junction kept 10 bases outside the gene matches. This CDR3 spans 18 amino acids. Germline-derived CDR1 and CDR2 are MNHEY and SVGEGT. The CDR3 is CASSRRDRVVAGANVLTF. DNA for the CDR3: TGTGCCAGCAGTAGGCGGGACAGGGTTGTAGCTGGGGCCAACGTCCTGACTTTC.

A few counts support this clonotype. The chain employs TRBV29-1 and TRBJ2-5; D is perhaps TRBD2 (5 bases). CDR1 and CDR2 from the germline V gene are SQVTM and ANQGSEA. The CDR3 is 13 amino acids. V lost 7 bases and J lost 3, with 15 bases in between. This CDR3 reads CSAERVKKETQYF. The CDR3 nucleotides are TGCAGCGCTGAGAGGGTAAAGAAAGAGACCCAGTACTTC.